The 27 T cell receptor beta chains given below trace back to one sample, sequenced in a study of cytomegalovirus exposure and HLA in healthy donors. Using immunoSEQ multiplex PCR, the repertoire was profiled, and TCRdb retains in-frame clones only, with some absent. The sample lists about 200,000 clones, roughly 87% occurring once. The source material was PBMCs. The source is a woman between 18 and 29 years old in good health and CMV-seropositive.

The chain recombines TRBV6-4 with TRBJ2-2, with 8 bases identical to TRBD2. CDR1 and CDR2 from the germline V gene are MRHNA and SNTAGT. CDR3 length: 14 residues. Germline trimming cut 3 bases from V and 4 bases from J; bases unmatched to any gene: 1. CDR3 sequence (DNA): TGTGCCAGCAGTGAGGGGACTAGCACCGGGGAGCTGTTTTTT. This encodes CASSEGTSTGELFF.

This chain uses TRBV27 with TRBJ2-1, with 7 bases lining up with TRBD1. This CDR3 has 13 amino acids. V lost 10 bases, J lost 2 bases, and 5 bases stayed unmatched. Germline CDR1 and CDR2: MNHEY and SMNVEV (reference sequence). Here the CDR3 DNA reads TGTGCCACCACCGGACAGGCCTACAATGAGCAGTTCTTC. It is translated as CATTGQAYNEQFF.

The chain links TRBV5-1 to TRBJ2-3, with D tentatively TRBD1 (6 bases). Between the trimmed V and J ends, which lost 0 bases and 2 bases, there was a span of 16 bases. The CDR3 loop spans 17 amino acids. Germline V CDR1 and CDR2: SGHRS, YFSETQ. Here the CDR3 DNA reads TGCGCCAGCAGCTTGGCTTTAATGACAGGCTACACAGATACGCAGTATTTT. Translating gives CASSLALMTGYTDTQYF.

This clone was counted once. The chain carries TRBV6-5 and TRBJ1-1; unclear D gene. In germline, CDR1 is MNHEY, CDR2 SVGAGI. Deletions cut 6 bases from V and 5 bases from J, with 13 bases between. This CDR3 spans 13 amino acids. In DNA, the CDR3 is TGTGCCAGCAGCTTCCAGGAAGGAACTGAAGCTTTCTTT. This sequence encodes CASSFQEGTEAFF.

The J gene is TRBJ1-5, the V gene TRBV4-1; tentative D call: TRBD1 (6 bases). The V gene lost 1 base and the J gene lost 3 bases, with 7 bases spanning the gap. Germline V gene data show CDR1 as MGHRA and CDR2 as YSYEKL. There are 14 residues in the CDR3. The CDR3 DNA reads TGCGCCAGCAGCCAAGGGGGGCTCAATCAGCCCCAGCATTTT. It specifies CASSQGGLNQPQHF.

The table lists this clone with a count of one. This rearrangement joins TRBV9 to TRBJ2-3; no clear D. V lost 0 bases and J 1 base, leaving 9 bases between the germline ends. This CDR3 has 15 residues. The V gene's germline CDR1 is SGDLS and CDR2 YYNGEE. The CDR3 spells CASSVVSPGTDTQYF. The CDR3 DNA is TGTGCCAGCAGCGTAGTATCCCCCGGCACAGATACGCAGTATTTT.

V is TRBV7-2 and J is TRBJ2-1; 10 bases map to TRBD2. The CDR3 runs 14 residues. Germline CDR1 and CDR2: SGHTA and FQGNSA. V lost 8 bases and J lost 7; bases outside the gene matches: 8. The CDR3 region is CASGGLAGANEQFF. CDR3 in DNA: TGTGCCAGCGGGGGGCTAGCGGGAGCAAATGAGCAGTTCTTC.

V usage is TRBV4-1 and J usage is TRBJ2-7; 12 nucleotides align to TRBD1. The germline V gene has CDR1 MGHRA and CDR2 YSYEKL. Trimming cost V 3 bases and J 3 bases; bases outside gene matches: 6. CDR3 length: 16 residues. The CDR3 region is CASSHTGTGGNYEQYF. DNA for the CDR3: TGCGCCAGCAGCCATACCGGGACAGGGGGCAACTACGAGCAGTACTTC.

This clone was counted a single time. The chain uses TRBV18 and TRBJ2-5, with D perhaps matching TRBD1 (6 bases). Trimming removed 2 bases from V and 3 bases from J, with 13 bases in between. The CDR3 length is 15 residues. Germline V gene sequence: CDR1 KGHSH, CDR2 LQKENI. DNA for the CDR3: TGTGCCAGCTCACCAATCTCAGGGGAAAAAGAGACCCAGTACTTC. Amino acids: CASSPISGEKETQYF.

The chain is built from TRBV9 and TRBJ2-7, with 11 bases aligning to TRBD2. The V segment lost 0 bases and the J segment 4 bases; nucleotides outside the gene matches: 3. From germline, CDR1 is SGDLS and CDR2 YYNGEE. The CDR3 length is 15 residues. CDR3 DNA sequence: TGTGCCAGCAGCGTAGTAGCGGGAGGGACTTACGAGCAGTACTTC. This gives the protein CASSVVAGGTYEQYF.

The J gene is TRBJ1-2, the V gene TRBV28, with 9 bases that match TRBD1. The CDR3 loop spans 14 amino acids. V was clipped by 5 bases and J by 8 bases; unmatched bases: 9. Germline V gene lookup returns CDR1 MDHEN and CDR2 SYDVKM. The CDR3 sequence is CASSGTGNRDGYTF. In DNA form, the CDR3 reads TGTGCCAGCAGTGGGACAGGGAATAGAGACGGCTACACCTTC.

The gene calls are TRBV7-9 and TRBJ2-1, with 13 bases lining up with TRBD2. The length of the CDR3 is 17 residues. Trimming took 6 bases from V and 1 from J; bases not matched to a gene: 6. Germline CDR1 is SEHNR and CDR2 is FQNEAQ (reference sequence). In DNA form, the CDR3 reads TGTGCCAGCAGTTACCCGACTAGCGGGAGGTCCTACAATGAGCAGTTCTTC. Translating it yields CASSYPTSGRSYNEQFF. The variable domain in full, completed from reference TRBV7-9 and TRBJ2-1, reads DTGVSQNPRHKITKRGQNVTFRCDPISEHNRLYWYRQTLGQGPEFLTYFQNEAQLEKSRLLSDRFSAERPKGSFSTLEIQRTEQGDSAMYLCASSYPTSGRSYNEQFFGPGTRLTVL.

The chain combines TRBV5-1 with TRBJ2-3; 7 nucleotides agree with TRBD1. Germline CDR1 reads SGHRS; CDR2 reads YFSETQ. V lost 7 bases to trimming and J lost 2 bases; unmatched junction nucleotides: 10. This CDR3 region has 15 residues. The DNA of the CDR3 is TGCGCCAGCGCAAGTTACAGGGGATCCACAGATACGCAGTATTTT. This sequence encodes CASASYRGSTDTQYF.

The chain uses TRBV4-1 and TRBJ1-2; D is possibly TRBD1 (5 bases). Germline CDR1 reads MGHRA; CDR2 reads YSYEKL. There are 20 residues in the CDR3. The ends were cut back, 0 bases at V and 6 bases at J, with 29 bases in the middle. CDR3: CASSQDYGKRQRGTWDGYTF. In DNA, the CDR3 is TGCGCCAGCAGCCAAGATTACGGGAAACGGCAACGGGGGACTTGGGATGGCTACACCTTC.

The DNA for the CDR3 is TGTGCCACCAGCAGAGATCACCGCAGGGGTTACGAGCAGTACTTC. Its protein product is CATSRDHRRGYEQYF. V and J are TRBV15 and TRBJ2-7, with D possibly matching TRBD1 (6 bases). Germline V gene lookup returns CDR1 LNHNV and CDR2 YYDKDF (reference sequence). V was clipped by 0 bases and J by 4 bases, with 13 bases between them. CDR3 length equals 15 residues.

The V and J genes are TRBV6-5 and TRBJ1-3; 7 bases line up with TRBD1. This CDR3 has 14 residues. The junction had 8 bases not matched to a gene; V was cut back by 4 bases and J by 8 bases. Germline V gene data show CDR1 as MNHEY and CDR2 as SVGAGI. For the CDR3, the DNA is TGTGCCAGCAGTTCGGGCAGGGGGGAATACACCATATATTTT. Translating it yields CASSSGRGEYTIYF.

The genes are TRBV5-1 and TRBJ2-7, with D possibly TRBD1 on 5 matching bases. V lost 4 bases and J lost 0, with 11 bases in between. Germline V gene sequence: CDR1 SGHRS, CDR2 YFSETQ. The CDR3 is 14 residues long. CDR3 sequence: CASSPRASSYEQYF. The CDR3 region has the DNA TGCGCCAGCAGCCCCAGGGCGAGCTCCTACGAGCAGTACTTC.

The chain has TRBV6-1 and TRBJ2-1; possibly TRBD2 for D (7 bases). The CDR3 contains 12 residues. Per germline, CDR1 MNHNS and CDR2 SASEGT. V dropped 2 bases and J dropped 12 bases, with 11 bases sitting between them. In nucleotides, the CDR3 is TGTGCCAGCAGTGAATGGGAGGGGGTGCAGTTCTTC. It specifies CASSEWEGVQFF.

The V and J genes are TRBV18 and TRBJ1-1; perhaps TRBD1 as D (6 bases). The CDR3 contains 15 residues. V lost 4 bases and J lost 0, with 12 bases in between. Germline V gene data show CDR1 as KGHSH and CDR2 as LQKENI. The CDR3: CASSRNRDMNTEAFF. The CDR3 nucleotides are TGTGCCAGCTCACGGAACCGGGACATGAACACTGAAGCTTTCTTT.

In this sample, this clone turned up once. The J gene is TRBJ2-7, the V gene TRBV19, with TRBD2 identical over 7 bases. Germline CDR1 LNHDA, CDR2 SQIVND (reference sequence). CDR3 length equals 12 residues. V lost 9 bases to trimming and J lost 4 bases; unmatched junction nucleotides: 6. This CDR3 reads CASQSGGYEQYF. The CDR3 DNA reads TGTGCCAGCCAATCCGGGGGGTACGAGCAGTACTTC.

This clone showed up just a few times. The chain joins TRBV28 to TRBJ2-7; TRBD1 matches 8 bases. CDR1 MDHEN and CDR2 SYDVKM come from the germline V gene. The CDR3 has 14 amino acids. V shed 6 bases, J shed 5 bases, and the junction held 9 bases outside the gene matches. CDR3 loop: CASRADRARNEQYF. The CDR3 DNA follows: TGTGCCAGCAGGGCGGACAGGGCAAGGAACGAGCAGTACTTC.

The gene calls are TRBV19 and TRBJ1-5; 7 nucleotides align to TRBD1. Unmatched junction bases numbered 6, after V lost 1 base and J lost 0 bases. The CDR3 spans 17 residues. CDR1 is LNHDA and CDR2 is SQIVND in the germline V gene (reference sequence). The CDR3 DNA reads TGTGCCAGTAGTATAGGGACCGGGACAGTTAGCAATCAGCCCCAGCATTTT. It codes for CASSIGTGTVSNQPQHF.

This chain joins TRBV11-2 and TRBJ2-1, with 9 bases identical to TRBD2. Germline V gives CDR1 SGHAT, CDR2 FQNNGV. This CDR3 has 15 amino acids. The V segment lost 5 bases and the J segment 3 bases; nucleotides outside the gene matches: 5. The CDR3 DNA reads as TGTGCCAGCAGCCCAGGACTAGCGCGCTACAATGAGCAGTTCTTC. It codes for CASSPGLARYNEQFF.

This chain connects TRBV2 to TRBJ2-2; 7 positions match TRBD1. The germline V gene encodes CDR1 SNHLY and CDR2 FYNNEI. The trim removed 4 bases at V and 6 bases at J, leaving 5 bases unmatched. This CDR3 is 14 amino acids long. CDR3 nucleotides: TGTGCCAGCAGTGTAGACAGGGCGGCCGGGGAGCTGTTTTTT. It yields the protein CASSVDRAAGELFF.

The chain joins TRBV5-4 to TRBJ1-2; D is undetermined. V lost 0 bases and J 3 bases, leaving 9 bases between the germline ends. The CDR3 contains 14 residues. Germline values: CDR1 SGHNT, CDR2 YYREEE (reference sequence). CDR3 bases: TGTGCCAGCAGCTTGGGTAGCGGATACTATGGCTACACCTTC. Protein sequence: CASSLGSGYYGYTF.

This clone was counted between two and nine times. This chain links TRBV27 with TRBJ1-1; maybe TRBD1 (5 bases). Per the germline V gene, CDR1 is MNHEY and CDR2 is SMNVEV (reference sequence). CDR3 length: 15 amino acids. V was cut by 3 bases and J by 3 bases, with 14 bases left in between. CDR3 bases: TGTGCCAGCAGTTTTCACGGGGGAGAGGACACTGAAGCTTTCTTT. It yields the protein CASSFHGGEDTEAFF.

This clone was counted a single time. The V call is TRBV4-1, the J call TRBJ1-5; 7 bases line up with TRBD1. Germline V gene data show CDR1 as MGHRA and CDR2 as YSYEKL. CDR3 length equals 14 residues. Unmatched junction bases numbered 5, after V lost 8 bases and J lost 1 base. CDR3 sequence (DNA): TGCGCCAGCCGGTTACAGGGGAGCAATCAGCCCCAGCATTTT. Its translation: CASRLQGSNQPQHF.